Shown below are 10 T cell receptor beta chains from a single sample sequenced in a study of T-cell reconstitution after alpha-beta-depleted transplantation in children. As it was prepared, the TCRbeta library received unique molecular identifiers. Each CDR3 protein gets one entry after TCRdb re-called the PCR reads with MiXCR. The sample carries 780,000 or so distinct CDR3 sequences, around 15% recorded once. Sequences were derived from PBMCs, mostly from graft donor cells, sampled 360 days after TCRalphabeta/CD19-depleted stem cell transplant. The receptors here all came from a male patient younger than 18 who had a stem cell transplant for acute lymphoblastic leukemia, so the T cells may come from the graft donor.

This clonotype was picked up a small number of times. This rearrangement joins TRBV24-1 to TRBJ2-1, with 9 bases lining up with TRBD2. Trimming at V came to 0 bases and at J to 7 bases, leaving 9 bases not matched to a gene. Germline CDR1 KGHDR, CDR2 SFDVKD. This CDR3 has 17 amino acids. As DNA, the CDR3 is TGTGCCACCAGTGATTTGGTGGTAGCGGGAGCGGTAAATGAGCAGTTCTTC. Translated, it gives CATSDLVVAGAVNEQFF.

This clonotype was counted many times. This chain joins TRBV7-6 and TRBJ2-2; 10 bases fit TRBD2. V trimming: 7 bases; J trimming: 4 bases; junction bases outside the gene matches: 6. CDR1 and CDR2 from the germline V gene are SGHVS and FNYEAQ. This CDR3 is 15 amino acids long. DNA for the CDR3: TGTGCCAGCACCTCTAGCGGGAGAGGCACCGGGGAGCTGTTTTTT. Encoded protein: CASTSSGRGTGELFF.

The chain uses TRBV5-1 and TRBJ1-2; possibly TRBD1 for D (5 bases). The CDR3 length is 15 residues. CDR1 and CDR2 (germline): SGHRS, YFSETQ. V lost 3 bases to trimming and J lost 7 bases, with 19 bases between them. CDR3 sequence (DNA): TGCGCCAGCAGCTGGGGCTCCGGTAACCTTGCTGGCTACACCTTC. Translated: CASSWGSGNLAGYTF. The full variable domain, rest sourced from reference TRBV5-1 and TRBJ1-2, is KAGVTQTPRYLIKTRGQQVTLSCSPISGHRSVSWYQQTPGQGLQFLFEYFSETQRNKGNFPGRFSGRQFSNSRSEMNVSTLELGDSALYLCASSWGSGNLAGYTFGSGTRLTVV.

The chain recombines TRBV14 with TRBJ2-2, with D possibly matching TRBD2 (5 bases). The CDR3 is 17 amino acids. V lost 0 bases and J 4 bases, leaving 15 bases between the germline ends. The germline gives CDR1 SGHDN, CDR2 FVKESK. CDR3 nucleotides: TGTGCCAGCAGCCAAGATCCCGGGGTAGCCCTCACCGGGGAGCTGTTTTTT. Its translation is CASSQDPGVALTGELFF.

The CDR3 spells CASSHGLAEKETQYF. DNA for the CDR3: TGCGCCAGCAGCCATGGACTAGCGGAAAAAGAGACCCAGTACTTC. This rearrangement joins TRBV5-1 to TRBJ2-5; 10 nucleotides match TRBD2. Germline V lookup: CDR1 SGHRS, CDR2 YFSETQ. After removal of 4 bases from V and 3 bases from J, the junction contained 6 bases not matched to a gene. CDR3 length equals 15 residues.

The V gene is TRBV19, the J gene TRBJ2-7; weak D call: TRBD2 (5 bases). Per germline, CDR1 LNHDA and CDR2 SQIVND (reference sequence). V lost 3 bases, J lost 3 bases, and 15 bases lay in between. This CDR3 has 15 residues. The CDR3 nucleotides are TGTGCCAGTAGTATCGCCCGGCTAAGCGGCTACGAGCAGTACTTC. This encodes CASSIARLSGYEQYF.

The chain recombines TRBV29-1 with TRBJ2-7; TRBD2 is a possible D gene (5 bases). CDR1 and CDR2 from the germline V gene are SQVTM and ANQGSEA. The V and J ends lost 6 bases and 0 bases respectively, with 12 bases between them. This CDR3 has 13 amino acids. Here the CDR3 DNA reads TGCAGCGTCGCCGGGCGGGTCTCCTACGAGCAGTACTTC. Translating it yields CSVAGRVSYEQYF.

The J gene is TRBJ1-6, the V gene TRBV10-3, with 7 bases that match TRBD1. Germline CDR1 is ENHRY and CDR2 is SYGVKD. J was trimmed by 0 bases and V by 6 bases; bases with no gene match: 8. CDR3 length: 17 amino acids. The CDR3 DNA is TGTGCCATCAGCCGACAGGGCCCCAGCTCCTATAATTCACCCCTCCACTTT. Translation: CAISRQGPSSYNSPLHF.

The rearrangement joins TRBV4-1 to TRBJ2-7; D uncertain. Trimming took off 5 bases at V and 5 bases at J, with 10 bases between the two ends. Germline assignment: CDR1 MGHRA and CDR2 YSYEKL. The CDR3 totals 12 residues. The CDR3 is CASSESYNEQYF. The CDR3 nucleotides read TGCGCCAGCAGCGAAAGCTATAACGAGCAGTACTTC.

This clonotype has at least ten counts. The rearrangement links TRBV5-6 to TRBJ2-2, with D unresolved. Germline V gene lookup returns CDR1 SGHDT and CDR2 YYEEEE. With 4 bases removed from V and 5 bases from J, the gap between germline ends came to 9 bases. The CDR3 has 13 residues. CDR3 sequence reads: CASSMVGTGELFF. CDR3 in DNA: TGTGCCAGCAGCATGGTGGGGACCGGGGAGCTGTTTTTT.